This TCR beta chain was sequenced in a study of blood T cells in healthy people across ages. Each sample yielded at least 6 million isolated PBMCs. The second PCR ran 7 to 11 cycles with a sample-barcoded 5' primer and J-beta primers. Per sample, CDR3-containing paired-end reads numbered at least 2.5 million. TCRdb redid the calling of the 5' RACE reads with MiXCR, one entry per CDR3 protein. This repertoire shows around 990,000 distinct CDR3 sequences, 20% to 25% found once; its top ten account for around 0.75%. Trimming shortened V by 0 bases and J by 0 bases, and 8 bases separated the two germline ends. Germline-derived CDR1 and CDR2 are MGHRA and YSYEKL. CDR3 size: 15 residues. The same sample was also studied in work on T cells of mothers and their children.

This clonotype was sampled from a girl under 10 years old in good health. The sample was blood. This chain joins TRBV4-1 and TRBJ1-1; D is perhaps TRBD1 (6 bases). This CDR3 is CASSQDQGMNTEAFF. The DNA of the CDR3 is TGCGCCAGCAGCCAAGATCAGGGGATGAACACTGAAGCTTTCTTT.